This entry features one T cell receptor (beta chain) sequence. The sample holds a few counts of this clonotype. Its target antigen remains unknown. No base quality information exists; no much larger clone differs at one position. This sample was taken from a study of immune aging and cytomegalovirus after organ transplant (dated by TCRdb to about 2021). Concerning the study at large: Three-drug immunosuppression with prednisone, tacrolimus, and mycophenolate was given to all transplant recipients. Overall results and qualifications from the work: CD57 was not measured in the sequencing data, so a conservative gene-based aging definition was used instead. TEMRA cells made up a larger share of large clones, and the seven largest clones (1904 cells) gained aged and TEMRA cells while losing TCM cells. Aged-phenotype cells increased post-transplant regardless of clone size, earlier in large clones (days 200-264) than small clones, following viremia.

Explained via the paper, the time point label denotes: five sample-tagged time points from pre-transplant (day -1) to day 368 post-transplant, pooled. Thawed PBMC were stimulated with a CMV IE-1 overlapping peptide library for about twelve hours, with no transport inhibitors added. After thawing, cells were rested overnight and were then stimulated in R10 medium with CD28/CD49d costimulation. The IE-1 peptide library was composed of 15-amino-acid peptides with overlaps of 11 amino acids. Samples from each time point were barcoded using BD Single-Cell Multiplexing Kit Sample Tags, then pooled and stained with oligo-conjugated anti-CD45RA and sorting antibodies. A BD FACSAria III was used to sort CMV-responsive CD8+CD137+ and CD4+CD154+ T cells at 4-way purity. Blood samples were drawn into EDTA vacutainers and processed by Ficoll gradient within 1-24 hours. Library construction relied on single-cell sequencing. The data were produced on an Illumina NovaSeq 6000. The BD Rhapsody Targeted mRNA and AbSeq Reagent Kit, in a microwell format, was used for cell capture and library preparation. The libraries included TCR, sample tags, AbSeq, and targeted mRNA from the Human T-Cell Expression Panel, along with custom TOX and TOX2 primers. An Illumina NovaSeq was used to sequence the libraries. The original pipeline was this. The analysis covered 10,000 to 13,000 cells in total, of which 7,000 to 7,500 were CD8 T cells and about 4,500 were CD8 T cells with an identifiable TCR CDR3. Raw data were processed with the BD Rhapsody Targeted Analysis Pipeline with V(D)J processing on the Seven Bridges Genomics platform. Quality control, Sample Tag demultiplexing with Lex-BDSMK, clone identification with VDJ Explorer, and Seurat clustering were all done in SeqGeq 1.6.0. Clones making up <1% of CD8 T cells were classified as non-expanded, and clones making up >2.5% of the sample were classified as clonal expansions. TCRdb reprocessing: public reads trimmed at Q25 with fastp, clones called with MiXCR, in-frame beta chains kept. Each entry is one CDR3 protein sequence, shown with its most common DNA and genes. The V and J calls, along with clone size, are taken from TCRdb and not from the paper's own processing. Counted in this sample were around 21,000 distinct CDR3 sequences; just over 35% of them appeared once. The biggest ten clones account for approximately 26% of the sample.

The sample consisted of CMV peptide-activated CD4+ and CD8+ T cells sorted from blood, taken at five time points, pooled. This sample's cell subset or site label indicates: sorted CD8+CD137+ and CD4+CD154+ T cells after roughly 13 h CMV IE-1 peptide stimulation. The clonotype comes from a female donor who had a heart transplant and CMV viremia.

The CDR3 reads as follows: CASGWGGSNQPQHF. The DNA sequence follows: TGTGCCAGCGGCTGGGGGGGAAGCAATCAGCCCCAGCATTTT. The chain employs TRBV7-6 and TRBJ1-5; 5 matching bases give a weak D call of TRBD1. Via the germline V gene, CDR1 is SGHVS and CDR2 FNYEAQ. Including cysteine and phenylalanine, the CDR3 has 14 amino acids. Just the 42-base CDR3 DNA is kept, in frame starting at base 1. V lost 8 bases and J lost 1 base; the stretch between them is 12 bases long.